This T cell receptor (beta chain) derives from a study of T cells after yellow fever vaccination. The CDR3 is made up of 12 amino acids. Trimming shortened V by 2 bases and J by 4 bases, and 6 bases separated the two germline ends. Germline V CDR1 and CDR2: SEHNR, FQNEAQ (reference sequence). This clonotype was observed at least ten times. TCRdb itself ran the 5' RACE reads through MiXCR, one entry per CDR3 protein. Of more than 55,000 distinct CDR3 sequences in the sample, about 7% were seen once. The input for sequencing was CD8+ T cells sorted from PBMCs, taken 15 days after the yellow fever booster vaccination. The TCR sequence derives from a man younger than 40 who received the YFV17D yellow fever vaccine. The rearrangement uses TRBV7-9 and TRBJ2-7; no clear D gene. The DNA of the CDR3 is TGTGCCAGCAGCTTATCGAAATACGAGCAGTACTTC. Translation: CASSLSKYEQYF.